Below, 24 T cell receptor beta chains from the same sample are listed, as sequenced in a study of shared clonotypes between healthy human individuals. Method: immunoSEQ multiplex PCR; TCRdb's copy keeps in-frame clones and lacks some. The data show 450,000 to 500,000 clones, roughly 80% seen once. The sample taken for sequencing was PBMCs. Receptors were obtained from a woman aged 40 to 50 in good health. Some clones in this sample may be carry-over from other donors' samples.

The count of this clone is one. V gene TRBV28 combines with J gene TRBJ1-2; D unresolved. This CDR3 has 14 residues. Germline V gives CDR1 MDHEN, CDR2 SYDVKM. V shed 5 bases and J shed 8 bases, with 18 bases lying between them. CDR3 sequence (DNA): TGTGCCAGCAGTCCACCCCCGGCAGCGGCGGGCTACACCTTC. It specifies CASSPPPAAAGYTF.

With regard to this clone: One base separates it from a far larger clone, so it is likely a read error. Other DNA sequences in this specimen translate into the identical CDR3. The chain uses TRBV28 and TRBJ1-5; unclear D gene. The CDR3 sequence is 12 residues long. The germline V gene has CDR1 MDHEN and CDR2 SYDVKM. CDR3 coding DNA: TGTGCTAGCAGTGCAGGCAATCAGCCCCAGCATTTT. It is translated as CASSAGNQPQHF. The full variable domain, rest sourced from reference TRBV28 and TRBJ1-5, is DVKVTQSSRYLVKRTGEKVFLECVQDMDHENMFWYRQDPGLGLRLIYFSYDVKMKEKGDIPEGYSVSREKKERFSLILESASTNQTSMYLCASSAGNQPQHFGDGTRLSIL.

The gene calls are TRBV9 and TRBJ2-1, with 8 bases lining up with TRBD2. CDR1 and CDR2 (germline): SGDLS, YYNGEE. The length of the CDR3 is 15 residues. Trimming at V came to 3 bases and at J to 6 bases, leaving 8 bases not matched to a gene. Here the CDR3 DNA reads TGTGCCAGCAGCGAGGGACTAGGGGCCCCCAATGAGCAGTTCTTC. Translating it yields CASSEGLGAPNEQFF.

The rearrangement uses TRBV7-2 and TRBJ2-1; perhaps TRBD2 as D (6 bases). Trimming pared 5 bases from V and 5 bases from J, leaving 19 bases between. This CDR3 has 16 residues. CDR1 SGHTA and CDR2 FQGNSA come from the germline V gene. In DNA form, the CDR3 reads TGTGCCAGCAGCCGGCGTGGGGGGTCTGGGAACAATGAGCAGTTCTTC. It encodes CASSRRGGSGNNEQFF.

On this clone itself: This sequence is one base from a far larger clone and is likely a read error. The chain joins TRBV19 to TRBJ1-4; D gene uncertain. Trimming removed 1 base at V and 3 bases at J, with 9 bases between. The CDR3 has 15 amino acids. Germline V gene lookup returns CDR1 LNHDA and CDR2 SQIVND (reference sequence). CDR3 protein: CASSIVELANEKLFF. The CDR3 DNA sequence: TGTGCCAGTAGTATAGTGGAGTTAGCTAATGAAAAACTGTTTTTT.

The chain has TRBV6-4 and TRBJ2-1; 8 nucleotides agree with TRBD1. Germline V CDR1 and CDR2: MRHNA, SNTAGT. Trimming removed 4 bases from V and 3 bases from J; junction bases left unmatched: 8. This CDR3 contains 16 residues. The CDR3 DNA is TGTGCCAGCAGTGCAGGACAGGGACTTTTCTACAATGAGCAGTTCTTC. Translation gives CASSAGQGLFYNEQFF.

This clone has a single count. The J gene is TRBJ2-1, the V gene TRBV5-4; 10 bases are shared with TRBD1. The length of the CDR3 is 14 residues. Germline lookup yields CDR1 SGHNT and CDR2 YYREEE (reference sequence). Trimming at V came to 4 bases and at J to 7 bases, leaving 5 bases not matched to a gene. The chain's CDR3 is CASSLGTGENEQFF. DNA of the CDR3: TGTGCCAGCAGCCTCGGGACAGGGGAGAATGAGCAGTTCTTC.

The chain is built from TRBV9 and TRBJ2-7; the D gene is possibly TRBD2 (5 bases). Germline V lookup: CDR1 SGDLS, CDR2 YYNGEE. Between the trimmed V and J ends, which lost 4 bases and 1 base, there was a span of 9 bases. The CDR3 extends over 13 amino acids. The CDR3 sequence: CASSSAGSYEQYF. The CDR3 coding sequence is TGTGCCAGCAGCTCGGCGGGTTCCTACGAGCAGTACTTC. The whole variable domain, remainder taken from reference TRBV9 and TRBJ2-7, is DSGVTQTPKHLITATGQRVTLRCSPRSGDLSVYWYQQSLDQGLQFLIQYYNGEERAKGNILERFSAQQFPDLHSELNLSSLELGDSALYFCASSSAGSYEQYFGPGTRLTVT.

The gene calls are TRBV5-6 and TRBJ2-2; D remains unclear. This CDR3 has 14 amino acids. V gave up 4 bases and J gave up 5 bases, with 12 bases separating them. Germline CDR1 is SGHDT and CDR2 is YYEEEE. CDR3 bases: TGTGCCAGCAGCAGAACGTTAGGGACCGGGGAGCTGTTTTTT. Translation gives CASSRTLGTGELFF.

This chain uses TRBV10-3 with TRBJ2-1; TRBD2 matches at 12 bases. The V gene's germline CDR1 is ENHRY and CDR2 SYGVKD. Trimming at V came to 0 bases and at J to 5 bases, leaving 5 bases not matched to a gene. The CDR3 covers 17 residues. CDR3 protein: CAISESASGRGNNEQFF. In DNA form, the CDR3 reads TGTGCCATCAGTGAGTCGGCTAGCGGGAGGGGCAACAATGAGCAGTTCTTC.

This clone came up once. V gene TRBV11-2 combines with J gene TRBJ2-3; 9 bases line up with TRBD2. The J segment lost 3 bases and the V segment lost 7 bases, leaving 8 bases of the junction unmatched. The CDR3 length is 15 residues. Germline CDR1 SGHAT, CDR2 FQNNGV. CDR3 residues: CASTAGGTGTDTQYF. The CDR3 DNA reads as TGTGCCAGCACCGCGGGAGGGACGGGTACAGATACGCAGTATTTT.

The chain employs TRBV2 and TRBJ2-2; 8 nucleotides match TRBD1. The CDR3 extends over 15 amino acids. The germline V gene has CDR1 SNHLY and CDR2 FYNNEI. Trimming at V came to 5 bases and at J to 6 bases, leaving 8 bases not matched to a gene. CDR3 in amino acids: CASSPRTGKAGELFF. The CDR3 coding sequence is TGTGCCAGCAGTCCTCGGACAGGGAAAGCCGGGGAGCTGTTTTTT.

This clone appeared a single time. This sequence joins TRBV30 and TRBJ1-2, with D uncertain. From germline, CDR1 is GTSNPN and CDR2 SVGIG (reference sequence). The CDR3 spans 13 residues. Trimming pared 0 bases from V and 2 bases from J, leaving 7 bases between. The chain's CDR3 is CAWSVSRNYGYTF. The CDR3 DNA reads TGTGCCTGGAGTGTAAGCAGGAACTATGGCTACACCTTC. Variable domain in full (rest from reference TRBV30 and TRBJ1-2): SQTIHQWPATLVQPVGSPLSLECTVEGTSNPNLYWYRQAAGRGLQLLFYSVGIGQISSEVPQNLSASRPQDRQFILSSKKLLLSDSGFYLCAWSVSRNYGYTFGSGTRLTVV.

This clone has just one count. The rearrangement uses TRBV5-8 and TRBJ2-5; TRBD1 matches 11 bases. V gave up 4 bases and J gave up 5 bases; unmatched junction bases: 4. Looked up from germline, CDR1 is SGHTS and CDR2 is YDEGEE. CDR3 size: 14 residues. The CDR3 bases are TGTGCCAGCAGCACGGGACAGGGGGAGGAGACCCAGTACTTC. Encoded protein: CASSTGQGEETQYF.

A remark on this clone: A far bigger clonotype differs at one base, so this is likely a read error. The rearrangement joins TRBV18 to TRBJ1-5; D is ambiguous. The CDR3 is made up of 14 amino acids. Germline-derived CDR1 and CDR2 are KGHSH and LQKENI. The CDR3 here is CASSPGNSSQPQHF. In DNA, the CDR3 is TGTGCCAGCTCACCAGGGAATAGCAGTCAGCCCCAGCATTTT.

CDR3 protein: CASSLSRRTYGYTF. Written as DNA, the CDR3 is TGTGCCAGCAGTTTATCAAGACGGACCTATGGCTACACCTTC. The chain combines TRBV28 with TRBJ1-2, with unresolved D. The V end lost 1 base, the J end lost 4 bases, and 10 bases lay between the germline ends. The germline V gene has CDR1 MDHEN and CDR2 SYDVKM. This CDR3 comprises 14 residues.

The rearrangement uses TRBV18 and TRBJ1-5; D is perhaps TRBD1 (6 bases). The germline V and J ends were trimmed by 6 bases and 7 bases, with 16 bases remaining between them. Germline V gives CDR1 KGHSH, CDR2 LQKENI. This CDR3 is built from 14 residues. The DNA of the CDR3 is TGTGCCAGCTCGCGGGGAACAGGGATGCAGCCCCAGCATTTT. Its protein product is CASSRGTGMQPQHF.

The chain couples TRBV15 to TRBJ2-7; TRBD2 aligns across 11 bases. Germline CDR1 LNHNV, CDR2 YYDKDF (reference sequence). The CDR3 is made up of 14 amino acids. The trim removed 7 bases at V and 6 bases at J, leaving 8 bases unmatched. CDR3 nucleotide sequence: TGTGCCACCAAACTAGCGGGAGCCCTTGGCGAGCAGTACTTC. Its protein product is CATKLAGALGEQYF.

A word on this clone: Just one base apart from a much larger clone, this may be a read error. The conserved final phenylalanine or tryptophan is absent from the CDR3, which likely points to a read error. This chain joins TRBV19 and TRBJ2-7; the D is unclear. V was pared by 6 bases and J by 3 bases, with 15 bases between. The CDR3 has 14 residues. CDR1 and CDR2 from the germline V gene are LNHDA and SQIVND (reference sequence). CDR3 in amino acids: CASSHRAQDYEQYL. Written as DNA, the CDR3 is TGTGCCAGTAGCCATCGGGCGCAGGACTACGAGCAGTACTTA.

The chain is built from TRBV30 and TRBJ1-2; no firm D call. The ends were cut back, 6 bases at V and 6 bases at J, with 23 bases in the middle. The CDR3 is 15 residues long. Looked up from germline, CDR1 is GTSNPN and CDR2 is SVGIG (reference sequence). The CDR3 DNA is TGTGCCTGCCTCTGGGGTTCCTGGGAAGCCCATGGCTACACCTTC. Encoded protein: CACLWGSWEAHGYTF. The whole variable domain, remainder taken from reference TRBV30 and TRBJ1-2, is SQTIHQWPATLVQPVGSPLSLECTVEGTSNPNLYWYRQAAGRGLQLLFYSVGIGQISSEVPQNLSASRPQDRQFILSSKKLLLSDSGFYLCACLWGSWEAHGYTFGSGTRLTVV.

This chain links TRBV7-2 with TRBJ2-5; D could derive from TRBD1 or TRBD2 (5 bases each). Matching the DNA end better, TRBJ2-7 makes the J call doubtful. The CDR3 spans 14 residues. CDR1 SGHTA and CDR2 FQGNSA come from the germline V gene. CDR3 DNA: TGTGCCAGCAGCTTAAACGGGGCCGCCTACGAGCAGTACTTC. This encodes CASSLNGAAYEQYF.

The chain is built from TRBV4-2 and TRBJ1-3; D may be TRBD1 (6 bases). The CDR3 runs 16 residues. Trimming cost V 5 bases and J 0 bases, with 14 bases left between them. Germline-derived CDR1 and CDR2 are LGHNA and YNFKEQ. CDR3: CASSWGTRASGNTIYF. The DNA of the CDR3 is TGTGCCAGCAGCTGGGGGACAAGGGCCTCTGGAAACACCATATATTTT.

Notes on this clone: A single base is all that separates this from a far larger clone, so a read error is likely. Other DNA sequences in this sample translate to the same CDR3. V usage is TRBV18 and J usage is TRBJ2-7; TRBD2 matches at 9 bases. The trim removed 3 bases at V and 6 bases at J, leaving 9 bases unmatched. Per the germline V gene, CDR1 is KGHSH and CDR2 is LQKENI. This CDR3 contains 15 residues. CDR3 DNA sequence: TGTGCCAGCTCACCTACCCAGGGACTAGCTGGCGAGCAGTACTTC. Its translation is CASSPTQGLAGEQYF.

The J gene is TRBJ2-7, the V gene TRBV6-6; 8 bases are shared with TRBD2. This CDR3 comprises 16 residues. Germline V gene data show CDR1 as MNHNY and CDR2 as SVGAGI (reference sequence). The trim removed 0 bases at V and 5 bases at J, leaving 9 bases unmatched. CDR3 sequence reads: CASSYSAERERNEQYF. The CDR3, as DNA: TGTGCCAGCAGTTACTCCGCGGAGCGGGAGAGGAACGAGCAGTACTTC.